The 32 T cell receptor beta chains below were found in one sample sequenced in a study of vaccination effects on CD4 cells after COVID-19. Prior to sequencing, the ViraFEST assay stimulated PBMC with viral peptide pools, which expanded the antigen-specific CD4+ T cells. Scientists isolated CD4+ T cells after a roughly 9-day culture period ended. Vaccine recipients had no previous SARS-CoV-2 infection; their nucleocapsid antibodies were negative. Repertoires were generated with immunoSEQ multiplex PCR, while TCRdb's copy carries only in-frame clones and drops some. The table shows over 60,000 clones, with around 69% occurring only once. No antigen has been assigned to these receptors. Sequencing was performed on CD4+ T cells from PBMCs cultured with HCoV-NL63 spike peptides, taken before COVID-19 vaccination. All receptors come from a human donor who received a COVID-19 vaccine.

V gene TRBV5-1 combines with J gene TRBJ1-2; perhaps TRBD1 as D (5 bases). CDR1 and CDR2 (germline): SGHRS, YFSETQ. The CDR3 contains 14 residues. V dropped 0 bases and J dropped 2 bases, with 8 bases sitting between them. The CDR3 reads CASSLVAGNYGYTF. CDR3 coding DNA: TGCGCCAGCAGCTTGGTAGCAGGGAACTATGGCTACACCTTC.

J is TRBJ2-3 and V is TRBV12-5; D may match TRBD1 or TRBD2 (5 bases each). V shed 2 bases and J shed 2 bases, with 26 bases lying between them. Germline V gene lookup returns CDR1 LGHNT and CDR2 FRNRAP. This CDR3 has 20 amino acids. The CDR3 protein is CASGLNRDGKPPTSTDTQYF. In nucleotides, the CDR3 is TGTGCTAGTGGTTTGAACCGGGACGGAAAACCCCCAACTTCCACAGATACGCAGTATTTT.

The rearrangement joins TRBV19 to TRBJ2-1; D is perhaps TRBD2 (6 bases). Germline lookup yields CDR1 LNHDA and CDR2 SQIVND (reference sequence). This CDR3 contains 16 residues. Trimming pared 3 bases from V and 6 bases from J, leaving 18 bases between. The DNA of the CDR3 is TGTGCCAGTAGTATTCCCGCCGGGACTTACCGCAATGAGCAGTTCTTC. It codes for CASSIPAGTYRNEQFF.

The gene calls are TRBV5-1 and TRBJ2-5; D may match TRBD1 or TRBD2 (5 bases each). CDR1 is SGHRS, CDR2 YFSETQ, per germline. The V end was cut by 1 base, the J end by 4 bases, with 8 bases between. This CDR3 spans 13 amino acids. Here the CDR3 reads CASSLQGRETQYF. CDR3 sequence (DNA): TGCGCCAGCAGCTTGCAGGGACGAGAGACCCAGTACTTC.

V usage is TRBV5-1 and J usage is TRBJ1-1; D unresolved. The CDR3 sequence is 14 residues long. Trimming pared 0 bases from V and 1 base from J, leaving 7 bases between. CDR1 is SGHRS, CDR2 YFSETQ, per germline. CDR3 DNA sequence: TGCGCCAGCAGCTTGGGGGTTGGGAACACTGAAGCTTTCTTT. This translates into CASSLGVGNTEAFF.

This clone was detected a few times. This rearrangement joins TRBV4-1 to TRBJ2-2, with D possibly matching TRBD1 (6 bases). The CDR3 has 14 amino acids. Deletions cut 4 bases from V and 1 base from J, with 7 bases between. The germline CDR1 and CDR2 sequences are MGHRA and YSYEKL. CDR3 bases: TGCGCCAGCAGCCGGGGACAGAACACCGGGGAGCTGTTTTTT. It specifies CASSRGQNTGELFF.

V and J are TRBV5-1 and TRBJ1-2; maybe TRBD1 (5 bases). V was shortened by 4 bases and J by 5 bases, with 18 bases between the two germline ends. CDR3 length: 15 residues. Germline V CDR1 and CDR2: SGHRS, YFSETQ. The CDR3, as DNA: TGCGCCAGCAGCCCGAATACCGGGGGTGAATATGGCTACACCTTC. Protein sequence: CASSPNTGGEYGYTF. Together with reference TRBV5-1 and TRBJ1-2, the CDR3 gives the full variable domain: KAGVTQTPRYLIKTRGQQVTLSCSPISGHRSVSWYQQTPGQGLQFLFEYFSETQRNKGNFPGRFSGRQFSNSRSEMNVSTLELGDSALYLCASSPNTGGEYGYTFGSGTRLTVV.

This chain uses TRBV30 with TRBJ2-4, with D tentatively TRBD1 (5 bases). Looked up from germline, CDR1 is GTSNPN and CDR2 is SVGIG (reference sequence). Between the trimmed V and J ends, which lost 2 bases and 0 bases, there was a span of 23 bases. The CDR3 length is 19 residues. The CDR3 region is CAWSLGRVLGVPAKNIQYF. CDR3 coding DNA: TGTGCCTGGAGTTTGGGTCGGGTTCTAGGGGTTCCAGCCAAAAACATTCAGTACTTC.

This clone was detected a few times. The chain carries TRBV12-3 or TRBV12-4 and TRBJ1-2; 7 positions match TRBD1. CDR3 length equals 13 residues. Losses at the gene ends were 4 bases for V and 7 bases for J; bases not matched to a gene: 6. The CDR3 coding sequence is TGTGCCAGCAGTTCACAGGGGTTTGCTGGCTACACCTTC. It yields the protein CASSSQGFAGYTF.

The gene calls are TRBV5-5 and TRBJ1-1; no clear D. The V gene's germline CDR1 is SGHKS and CDR2 YYEKEE (reference sequence). This CDR3 is built from 15 residues. V lost 1 base and J 1 base, leaving 11 bases between the germline ends. This CDR3 is CASSLFLSANTEAFF. The CDR3 coding sequence is TGTGCCAGCAGCTTGTTCTTGTCGGCGAACACTGAAGCTTTCTTT.

This clone was seen only once. The rearrangement joins TRBV4-1 to TRBJ2-3; D unclear. The CDR3 consists of 12 residues. Germline CDR1 is MGHRA and CDR2 is YSYEKL. Trimming took off 4 bases at V and 9 bases at J, with 11 bases between the two ends. Here the CDR3 DNA reads TGCGCCAGCAGCCCCCTTGGGTGGACGCAGTATTTT. It is translated as CASSPLGWTQYF.

The chain carries TRBV3-1 (or the pseudogene TRBV3-2) and TRBJ1-3, with a tentative D call TRBD1 (6 bases). The CDR3 is made up of 14 amino acids. Germline lookup yields CDR1 LGHDT and CDR2 YNNKEL (reference sequence). Between the trimmed V and J ends, which lost 6 bases and 5 bases, there was a span of 14 bases. CDR3 protein: CASRARGARNTIYF. The CDR3 DNA follows: TGTGCCAGCAGAGCGCGGGGGGCTCGAAACACCATATATTTT.

V usage is TRBV18 and J usage is TRBJ1-1, with D maybe TRBD1 (6 bases). CDR1 and CDR2 from the germline V gene are KGHSH and LQKENI. Trimming removed 6 bases at V and 3 bases at J, with 8 bases between. There are 12 residues in the CDR3. The CDR3 region is CASSHRDTEAFF. For the CDR3, the DNA is TGTGCCAGCTCCCACAGGGACACTGAAGCTTTCTTT.

This clone was counted between two and nine times. The chain combines TRBV2 with TRBJ1-3; D unclear. The CDR3 is 13 amino acids. CDR1 is SNHLY, CDR2 FYNNEI, per germline. V lost 11 bases and J lost 2, with 13 bases in between. The CDR3 nucleotides are TGTGCCGGAGCCCGTGGTCCTGGAAACACCATATATTTT. Protein sequence: CAGARGPGNTIYF.

This rearrangement joins TRBV24-1 to TRBJ2-3; D uncertain. Trimming cost V 2 bases and J 5 bases, with 4 bases left between them. Germline lookup yields CDR1 KGHDR and CDR2 SFDVKD. The CDR3 totals 12 residues. CDR3 DNA sequence: TGTGCCACCAGTGATTACGGAGATACGCAGTATTTT. Translated: CATSDYGDTQYF.

V gene TRBV6-6 combines with J gene TRBJ1-2; maybe TRBD1 (6 bases). The CDR3 totals 16 residues. Germline V gene sequence: CDR1 MNHNY, CDR2 SVGAGI (reference sequence). The V end was cut by 6 bases, the J end by 4 bases, with 21 bases between. CDR3 bases: TGTGCCAGCAGCATCCGGGGGGGGGCGCGAGGCTATGGCTACACCTTC. As protein: CASSIRGGARGYGYTF.

V usage is TRBV11-2 and J usage is TRBJ1-2; D is ambiguous. Between the trimmed V and J ends, which lost 5 bases and 3 bases, there was a span of 16 bases. There are 15 residues in the CDR3. In germline, CDR1 is SGHAT, CDR2 FQNNGV. In nucleotides, the CDR3 is TGTGCCAGCAGCCCCCGTTGCCAGAGATACTATGGCTACACCTTC. Translated: CASSPRCQRYYGYTF.

This sequence joins TRBV6-2 or TRBV6-3 and TRBJ1-4; D gene ambiguous. The V end lost 4 bases, the J end lost 2 bases, and 11 bases lay between the germline ends. The germline V gene encodes CDR1 MNHEY and CDR2 SVGEGT. This CDR3 is built from 15 residues. Here the CDR3 reads CASSFRTDTNEKLFF. The CDR3 DNA reads TGTGCCAGCAGTTTCCGGACGGACACTAATGAAAAACTGTTTTTT.

The CDR3 region has the DNA TGTGCCAGCAGAACGGGACAGGGGGTCACCGGGGAGCTGTTTTTT. It specifies CASRTGQGVTGELFF. J is TRBJ2-2 and V is TRBV19; 11 bases match TRBD1. From germline, CDR1 is LNHDA and CDR2 SQIVND (reference sequence). V trimming: 9 bases; J trimming: 4 bases; junction bases outside the gene matches: 7. This CDR3 comprises 15 residues.

The chain joins TRBV28 to TRBJ1-3; a possible D gene is TRBD1 (6 bases). The length of the CDR3 is 13 residues. Germline CDR1 reads MDHEN; CDR2 reads SYDVKM. Trimming left V 4 bases short and J 11 bases short, with 15 bases between. The CDR3 here is CASSSTGLGSIYF. DNA for the CDR3: TGTGCCAGCAGTTCGACAGGCCTTGGATCCATATATTTT.

This sequence joins TRBV7-2 and TRBJ2-4; TRBD2 matches 12 bases. Germline CDR1 SGHTA, CDR2 FQGNSA. The V segment lost 3 bases and the J segment 5 bases; nucleotides outside the gene matches: 11. The CDR3 sequence is 18 residues long. The CDR3 loop is CASSLGSSGGAPENIQYF. CDR3 nucleotides: TGTGCCAGCAGCTTGGGGTCTAGCGGGGGGGCTCCGGAAAACATTCAGTACTTC.

Only a few counts were recorded for this clone. The chain carries TRBV19 and TRBJ1-2; D is undetermined. The V end was cut by 6 bases, the J end by 13 bases, with 15 bases between. In germline, CDR1 is LNHDA, CDR2 SQIVND (reference sequence). This CDR3 is built from 11 residues. CDR3 DNA: TGTGCCAGTAGCGGGCGCATTTCCTTCACCTTC. This encodes CASSGRISFTF.

This clone occurred once. J is TRBJ1-2 and V is TRBV7-8, with D maybe TRBD1 (6 bases). Trimming took 3 bases from V and 6 from J, leaving 17 bases between them. This CDR3 region has 15 residues. In germline, CDR1 is SGHVS, CDR2 FQNEAQ. The CDR3 sequence is CASSLRGHRIDGYTF. In DNA, the CDR3 is TGTGCCAGCAGCTTGAGGGGACACCGCATAGATGGCTACACCTTC.

The chain carries TRBV6-5 and TRBJ1-1; D remains unclear. Trimming removed 0 bases at V and 3 bases at J, with 5 bases between. CDR3 length: 13 residues. Germline V gives CDR1 MNHEY, CDR2 SVGAGI. CDR3 in amino acids: CASSYSRDTEAFF. The CDR3 DNA sequence: TGTGCCAGCAGTTACTCCCGGGACACTGAAGCTTTCTTT.

This chain connects TRBV6-5 to TRBJ2-3; 9 bases are a match to TRBD1. Germline-derived CDR1 and CDR2 are MNHEY and SVGAGI. The V and J ends lost 6 bases and 1 base, in that order; junction bases with no gene match: 5. CDR3 size: 15 residues. The CDR3 DNA reads as TGTGCCAGCAGGCCCGGACAGGGGCGCACAGATACGCAGTATTTT. It yields the protein CASRPGQGRTDTQYF.

This clone is a singleton in its sample. Here the CDR3 reads CASSSGPLAGETQYF. The CDR3 DNA is TGTGCCAGCAGCTCCGGGCCCCTTGCGGGAGAGACCCAGTACTTC. V gene TRBV7-3 combines with J gene TRBJ2-5, with TRBD2 as a possible D gene (5 bases). Trimming left V 4 bases short and J 4 bases short, with 16 bases between. CDR3 length equals 15 residues. Germline V gives CDR1 SGHTA, CDR2 FQGTGA.

V and J are TRBV28 and TRBJ1-5; maybe TRBD1 (6 bases). The germline V gene encodes CDR1 MDHEN and CDR2 SYDVKM. V was cut by 4 bases and J by 3 bases, with 19 bases left in between. The CDR3 contains 17 residues. CDR3 DNA: TGTGCCAGCAGTTGGGACATGCGGGCTGGTGACAATCAGCCCCAGCATTTT. Its translation: CASSWDMRAGDNQPQHF. The variable domain in full, with the rest retrieved from reference TRBV28 and TRBJ1-5, is DVKVTQSSRYLVKRTGEKVFLECVQDMDHENMFWYRQDPGLGLRLIYFSYDVKMKEKGDIPEGYSVSREKKERFSLILESASTNQTSMYLCASSWDMRAGDNQPQHFGDGTRLSIL.

The rearrangement uses TRBV7-2 and TRBJ2-1; D is possibly TRBD1 or TRBD2 (5 bases each). There are 14 residues in the CDR3. Trimming pared 3 bases from V and 15 bases from J, leaving 21 bases between. Germline CDR1 and CDR2: SGHTA and FQGNSA. In DNA, the CDR3 is TGTGCCAGCAGCTTCTCTTGGCTCGGGGCAACGCGGTTCTTC. It translates to CASSFSWLGATRFF.

The genes are TRBV11-3 and TRBJ2-1, with a possible D match to TRBD2 (5 bases). The CDR3 length is 14 residues. Deletions cut 1 base from V and 2 bases from J, with 6 bases between. Germline V CDR1 and CDR2: SGHNT, YENEEA. The CDR3 here is CASSLGGAYNEQFF. Written as DNA, the CDR3 is TGTGCCAGCAGCTTAGGGGGAGCCTACAATGAGCAGTTCTTC.

The CDR3 region is CATSRDSGGNSPLHF. Written as DNA, the CDR3 is TGTGCCACCAGCAGAGATTCGGGGGGTAATTCACCCCTCCACTTT. The chain uses TRBV15 and TRBJ1-6, with D tentatively TRBD1 (5 bases). Germline values: CDR1 LNHNV, CDR2 YYDKDF (reference sequence). V was shortened by 0 bases and J by 6 bases, with 9 bases between the two germline ends. This CDR3 spans 15 amino acids.

This sequence joins TRBV27 and TRBJ2-7; tentative D call: TRBD1 (5 bases). CDR3 length equals 13 residues. Between the trimmed V and J ends, which lost 3 bases and 5 bases, there was a span of 11 bases. Germline lookup yields CDR1 MNHEY and CDR2 SMNVEV (reference sequence). The CDR3 loop reads CASSFGQGHEQYV. CDR3 nucleotide sequence: TGTGCCAGCAGTTTCGGCCAGGGCCACGAGCAGTACGTC.

This chain links TRBV5-4 with TRBJ2-2; no reliable D call. This CDR3 has 15 residues. Trimming removed 0 bases from V and 4 bases from J, with 10 bases in between. Per germline, CDR1 SGHNT and CDR2 YYREEE (reference sequence). DNA for the CDR3: TGTGCCAGCAGCTTGGCCATCAGCTCCACCGGGGAGCTGTTTTTT. Protein sequence: CASSLAISSTGELFF.